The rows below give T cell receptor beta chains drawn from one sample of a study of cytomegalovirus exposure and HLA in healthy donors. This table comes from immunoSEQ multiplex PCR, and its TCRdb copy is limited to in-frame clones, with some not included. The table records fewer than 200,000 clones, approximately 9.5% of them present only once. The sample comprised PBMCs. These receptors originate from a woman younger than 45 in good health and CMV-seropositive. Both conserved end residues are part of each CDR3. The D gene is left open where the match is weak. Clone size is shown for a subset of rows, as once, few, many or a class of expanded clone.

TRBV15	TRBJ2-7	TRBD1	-	CATSRDRLRTGGFGEQYF	TGTGCCACCAGCAGAGATCGTCTTAGGACAGGGGGCTTTGGCGAGCAGTACTTC
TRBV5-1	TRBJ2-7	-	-	CASSLAGGGSSYEQYF	TGCGCCAGCAGCTTGGCCGGGGGAGGTAGCTCCTACGAGCAGTACTTC
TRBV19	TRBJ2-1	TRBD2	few	CASSIGLAGGSYNEQFF	TGTGCCAGTAGTATAGGCCTAGCGGGGGGCTCCTACAATGAGCAGTTCTTC
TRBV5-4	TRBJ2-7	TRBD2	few	CASSTGLAGASYEQYF	TGTGCCAGCAGCACCGGACTAGCGGGCGCCTCCTACGAGCAGTACTTC
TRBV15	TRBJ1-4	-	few	CATSSTREKLFF	TGTGCCACCAGCAGCACGCGGGAAAAACTGTTTTTT
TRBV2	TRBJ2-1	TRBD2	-	CASSELASSGSYNEQFF	TGTGCCAGCAGTGAGTTAGCGTCTAGCGGGAGTTACAATGAGCAGTTCTTC
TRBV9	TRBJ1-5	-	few	CASSVAADLGPQHF	TGTGCCAGCAGCGTAGCGGCAGACCTAGGGCCCCAGCATTTT
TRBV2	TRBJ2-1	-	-	CASSLGPQGQFF	TGTGCCAGCAGCCTGGGACCACAGGGGCAGTTCTTC
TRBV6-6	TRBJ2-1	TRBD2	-	CASSYGLARSNNEQFF	TGTGCCAGCAGTTACGGACTAGCGCGTTCCAACAATGAGCAGTTCTTC
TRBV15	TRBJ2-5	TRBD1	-	CATSRGDREETQYF	TGTGCCACCAGCAGAGGCGACAGGGAAGAGACCCAGTACTTC
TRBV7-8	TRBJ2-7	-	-	CASSGGALGREQYF	TGTGCCAGCAGCGGGGGGGCCCTGGGGAGGGAGCAGTACTTC
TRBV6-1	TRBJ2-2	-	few	CASSVSANTGELFF	TGTGCCAGCAGTGTCTCTGCGAACACCGGGGAGCTGTTTTTT
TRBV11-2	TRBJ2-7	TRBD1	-	CASSRTGDEQYF	TGTGCCAGCAGCCGGACAGGGGACGAGCAGTACTTC
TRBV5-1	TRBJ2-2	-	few	CASRGTQHGTGELFF	TGCGCCAGCAGAGGGACACAGCACGGCACCGGGGAGCTGTTTTTT
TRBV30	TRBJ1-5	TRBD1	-	CAWSAGTGVQPQHF	TGTGCCTGGAGCGCCGGGACAGGGGTTCAGCCCCAGCATTTT
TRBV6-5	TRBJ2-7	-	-	CASSYRPDFEQYF	TGTGCCAGCAGTTACCGGCCGGACTTTGAGCAGTACTTC
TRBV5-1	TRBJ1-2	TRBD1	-	CASSSQGGNYGYTF	TGCGCCAGCAGCTCACAGGGGGGGAACTATGGCTACACCTTC
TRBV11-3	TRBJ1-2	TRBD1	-	CASSLERQGVKTF	TGTGCCAGCAGCTTAGAGAGACAGGGGGTAAAGACCTTC
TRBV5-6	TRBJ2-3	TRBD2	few	CASSSLAGVWVAQYF	TGTGCCAGCAGTTCACTAGCGGGGGTTTGGGTGGCGCAGTATTTT
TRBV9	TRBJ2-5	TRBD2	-	CASSSRSGLAGDLETQYF	TGTGCCAGCAGCTCCCGATCGGGACTAGCGGGAGATCTAGAGACCCAGTACTTC
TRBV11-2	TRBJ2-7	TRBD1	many	CASSSETGGFYEQYF	TGTGCCAGCAGCTCTGAGACAGGGGGCTTCTACGAGCAGTACTTC
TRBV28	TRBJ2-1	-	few	CASSLPPTPSVATYNEQFF	TGTGCCAGCAGTTTGCCTCCAACTCCAAGCGTTGCCACTTACAATGAGCAGTTCTTC
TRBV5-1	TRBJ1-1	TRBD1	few	CASSLNRGPNTEAFF	TGCGCCAGCAGCCTGAACAGGGGGCCGAACACTGAAGCTTTCTTT
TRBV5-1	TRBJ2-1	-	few	CASSLESLRRGGVEGFF	TGCGCCAGCAGCTTGGAATCTCTTCGGCGGGGCGGGGTCGAGGGGTTCTTC
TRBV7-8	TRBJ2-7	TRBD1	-	CARPGQGNHEQYF	TGTGCCCGGCCGGGACAGGGTAATCACGAGCAGTACTTC
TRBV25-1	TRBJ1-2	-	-	CASSASPGREVNYGYTF	TGTGCCAGCAGTGCCTCCCCCGGGAGGGAGGTGAACTATGGCTACACCTTC
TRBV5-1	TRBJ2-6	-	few	CASTPEGANVLTF	TGCGCCAGCACCCCGGAGGGGGCCAACGTCCTGACTTTC
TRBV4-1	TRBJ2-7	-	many	CASSQVPRTDLYEQYF	TGCGCCAGCAGCCAAGTGCCCCGGACAGACCTCTACGAGCAGTACTTC
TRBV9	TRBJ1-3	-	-	CASSVGGPGGNTIYF	TGTGCCAGCAGCGTAGGGGGGCCGGGAGGAAACACCATATATTTT
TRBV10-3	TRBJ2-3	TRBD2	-	CAISDGAGGTDTQYF	TGTGCCATCAGTGACGGAGCGGGGGGAACAGATACGCAGTATTTT
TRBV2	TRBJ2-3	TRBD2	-	CATPSPPRTSGRTDTQYF	TGTGCCACCCCCTCACCCCCCCGGACTAGCGGGAGAACAGATACGCAGTATTTT
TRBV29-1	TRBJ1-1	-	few	CSVSSGLVNTEAFF	TGCAGCGTCTCCTCGGGACTCGTGAACACTGAAGCTTTCTTT
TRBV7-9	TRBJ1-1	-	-	CASSRTDEAFF	TGTGCCAGCAGCCGGACAGACGAAGCTTTCTTT
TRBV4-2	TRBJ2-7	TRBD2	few	CASSTRTSGSGGEQYF	TGTGCCAGCAGCACGCGGACTAGCGGGAGCGGCGGGGAGCAGTACTTC
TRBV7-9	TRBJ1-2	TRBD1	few	CASSSWTGGSGYTF	TGTGCCAGCAGCTCGTGGACAGGGGGATCTGGCTACACCTTC
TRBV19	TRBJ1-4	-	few	CASSSSPATNEKLFF	TGTGCCAGTAGTTCCTCCCCTGCAACTAATGAAAAACTGTTTTTT
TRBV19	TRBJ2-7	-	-	CASSYRDTRDAPSYEQYF	TGTGCCAGTAGTTACCGGGACACCCGGGACGCCCCCTCCTACGAGCAGTACTTC
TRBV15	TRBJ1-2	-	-	CATSRVREEQDGYTF	TGTGCCACCAGCAGAGTGAGGGAGGAGCAGGACGGCTACACCTTC
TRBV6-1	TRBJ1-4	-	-	CASSESSGVEKLFF	TGTGCCAGCAGTGAATCGTCAGGGGTGGAAAAACTGTTTTTT
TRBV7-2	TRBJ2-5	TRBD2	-	CASSRSLLAVQETQYF	TGTGCCAGCAGCCGATCTCTTCTAGCGGTGCAAGAGACCCAGTACTTC
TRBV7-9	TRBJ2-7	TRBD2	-	CASSFTSGSRYEQYF	TGTGCCAGCAGCTTTACTAGCGGGAGTCGTTACGAGCAGTACTTC
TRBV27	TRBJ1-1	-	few	CASSPHGLQGWNTEAFF	TGTGCCAGCAGCCCCCATGGTCTCCAGGGTTGGAACACTGAAGCTTTCTTT
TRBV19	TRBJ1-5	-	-	CASSIRQGNQPQHF	TGTGCCAGTAGTATAAGACAGGGCAATCAGCCCCAGCATTTT
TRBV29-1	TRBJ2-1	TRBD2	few	CSVEREGLRNEQFF	TGCAGCGTTGAGCGGGAGGGCCTTAGAAATGAGCAGTTCTTC
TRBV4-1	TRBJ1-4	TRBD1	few	CASSQDYWGTGNEKLFF	TGCGCCAGCAGCCAAGATTATTGGGGGACAGGAAATGAAAAACTGTTTTTT
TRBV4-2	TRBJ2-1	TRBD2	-	CASSQDIASGGRYNEQFF	TGTGCCAGCAGCCAAGATATCGCCTCGGGAGGGCGGTACAATGAGCAGTTCTTC
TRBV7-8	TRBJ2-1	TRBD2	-	CASSLSISGRAYNEQFF	TGTGCCAGCAGCTTAAGTATAAGCGGGAGGGCCTACAATGAGCAGTTCTTC
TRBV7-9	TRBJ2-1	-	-	CASSLARGREGEQFF	TGTGCCAGCAGCTTAGCGCGGGGCAGGGAAGGTGAGCAGTTCTTC
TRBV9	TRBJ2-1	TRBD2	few	CASSPRAIAGDPYNEQFF	TGTGCCAGCAGCCCCCGCGCAATAGCGGGAGACCCCTACAATGAGCAGTTCTTC
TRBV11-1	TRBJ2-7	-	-	CASSPFRGAVSYEQYF	TGTGCCAGCAGCCCTTTCCGTGGGGCAGTGTCCTACGAGCAGTACTTC
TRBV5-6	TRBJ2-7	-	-	CASSLRRVPYEQYF	TGTGCCAGCAGCCTGAGACGGGTTCCTTACGAGCAGTACTTC
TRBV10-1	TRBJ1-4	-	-	CASRRGGNEKLFF	TGCGCCAGCCGCCGTGGAGGGAATGAAAAACTGTTTTTT